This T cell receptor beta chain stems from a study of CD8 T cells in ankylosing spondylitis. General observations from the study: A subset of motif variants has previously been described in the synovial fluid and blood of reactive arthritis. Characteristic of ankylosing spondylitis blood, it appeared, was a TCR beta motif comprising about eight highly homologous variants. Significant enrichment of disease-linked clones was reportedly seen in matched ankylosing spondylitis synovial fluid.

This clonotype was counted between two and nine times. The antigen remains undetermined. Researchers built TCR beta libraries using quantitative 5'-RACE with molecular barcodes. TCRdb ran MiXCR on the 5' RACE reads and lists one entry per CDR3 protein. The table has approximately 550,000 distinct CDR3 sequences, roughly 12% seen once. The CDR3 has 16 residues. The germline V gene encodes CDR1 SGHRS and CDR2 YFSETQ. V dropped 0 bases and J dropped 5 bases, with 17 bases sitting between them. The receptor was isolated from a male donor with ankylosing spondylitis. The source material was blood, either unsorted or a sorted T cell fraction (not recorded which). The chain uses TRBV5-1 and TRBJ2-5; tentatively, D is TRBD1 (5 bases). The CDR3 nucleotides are TGCGCCAGCAGCTTGGAAACAGGTCTTAGGGGTGAGACCCAGTACTTC. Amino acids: CASSLETGLRGETQYF.